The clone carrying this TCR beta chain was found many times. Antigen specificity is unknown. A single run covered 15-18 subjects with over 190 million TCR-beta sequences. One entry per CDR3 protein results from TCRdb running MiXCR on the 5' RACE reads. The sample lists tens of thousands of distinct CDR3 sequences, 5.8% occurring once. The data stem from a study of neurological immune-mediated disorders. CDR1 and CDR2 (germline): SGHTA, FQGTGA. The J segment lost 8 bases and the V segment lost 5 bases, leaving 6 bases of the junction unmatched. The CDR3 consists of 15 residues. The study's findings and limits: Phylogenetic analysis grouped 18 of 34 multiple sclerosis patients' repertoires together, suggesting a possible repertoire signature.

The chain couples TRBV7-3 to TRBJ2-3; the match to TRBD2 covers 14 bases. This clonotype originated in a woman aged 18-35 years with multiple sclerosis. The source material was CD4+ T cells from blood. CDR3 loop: CASSPKTSGGGTQYF. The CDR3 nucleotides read TGTGCCAGCAGCCCAAAGACTAGCGGGGGGGGTACGCAGTATTTT.